A single T cell receptor beta chain is shown here with its context. CDR1 and CDR2 (germline): LNHDA, SQIVND (reference sequence). Trimming stripped 5 bases from V and 0 bases from J, with 7 bases between. This CDR3 spans 13 amino acids. Whoever was chosen for sequencing had shown CD8+CD57+ cell expansion by flow cytometry. This sample is part of a study of CD8+CD57+ T cells in acquired aplastic anemia. Profiling that covered TCR beta VDJ and CDR3 relied on genomic DNA as its template. TCRdb itself ran the reads through MiXCR, one entry per CDR3 protein. The sample yields 150,000 to 200,000 distinct CDR3 sequences, approximately 48% seen once.

The sequenced material came from sorted CD4+, CD8+, or CD8+CD57+ T cells (not recorded which) from PBMCs. The V call is TRBV19, the J call TRBJ1-1, with unresolved D. The sequence was collected from a human donor with aplastic anemia. The CDR3: CASSYSMNTEAFF. CDR3 DNA sequence: TGTGCCAGTAGTTACAGCATGAACACTGAAGCTTTCTTT.